Shown below are 32 T cell receptor beta chains from a single sample sequenced in a study of CD8+CD57+ T cells in acquired aplastic anemia. Both TCR beta VDJ combination and CDR3 sequence profiling were carried out. Genomic DNA was the template for this profiling. TCRdb passed the reads through MiXCR, listing each CDR3 protein once. The sample includes roughly 130,000 distinct CDR3 sequences, about 46% of them seen just once. Sequencing input: sorted CD4+, CD8+, or CD8+CD57+ T cells (not recorded which) from PBMCs. The receptors come from a human donor in good health, serving as a control.

The gene calls are TRBV19 and TRBJ2-5, with 7 bases lining up with TRBD2. The CDR3 runs to 13 residues. Germline V lookup: CDR1 LNHDA, CDR2 SQIVND (reference sequence). V shed 8 bases and J 4 bases; nucleotides not matched to a gene: 7. The CDR3 here is CASSDSGVETQYF. The DNA of the CDR3 is TGTGCCAGTTCTGACAGCGGGGTAGAGACCCAGTACTTC.

The chain uses TRBV20-1 and TRBJ2-1, with TRBD2 matching over 10 bases. V was pared by 0 bases and J by 6 bases, with 5 bases of the junction left unmatched. Germline CDR1 is DFQATT and CDR2 is SNEGSKA (reference sequence). CDR3 length equals 15 residues. The CDR3 sequence is CSARDLAGGANEQFF. The CDR3 coding sequence is TGCAGTGCTAGAGATTTAGCGGGGGGAGCCAATGAGCAGTTCTTC.

V usage is TRBV15 and J usage is TRBJ1-2, with D perhaps matching TRBD1 (5 bases). With 3 bases removed from V and 3 bases from J, the gap between germline ends came to 11 bases. The CDR3 length is 14 residues. From germline, CDR1 is LNHNV and CDR2 YYDKDF (reference sequence). Written as DNA, the CDR3 is TGTGCCACCAGCAGGATACAGACAGACTATGGCTACACCTTC. As protein: CATSRIQTDYGYTF. Looking up the rest from reference TRBV15 and TRBJ1-2 gives the full variable domain: DAMVIQNPRYQVTQFGKPVTLSCSQTLNHNVMYWYQQKSSQAPKLLFHYYDKDFNNEADTPDNFQSRRPNTSFCFLDIRSPGLGDTAMYLCATSRIQTDYGYTFGSGTRLTVV.

The rearrangement uses TRBV6-2 or TRBV6-3 and TRBJ1-6; 9 nucleotides line up with TRBD1. The ends lost 6 bases at V and 4 bases at J; junction bases unmatched: 4. The CDR3 has 15 residues. Germline CDR1 and CDR2: MNHEY and SVGEGT. In DNA, the CDR3 is TGTGCCAGCAGCCGTGACAGGGGGTATAATTCACCCCTCCACTTT. Amino acid sequence: CASSRDRGYNSPLHF.

A word on this clonotype: Relative to the germline gene, one junction end is altered; a read error may explain this. This rearrangement joins TRBV19 to TRBJ1-2; D is unclear. The germline gives CDR1 LNHDA, CDR2 SQIVND (reference sequence). The CDR3 is made up of 14 amino acids. The CDR3 nucleotides are TGCGCCAGTAGTATTGGCAGGCTGAACTATGGCTACACCTTC. Translating it yields CASSIGRLNYGYTF.

This clonotype was seen just once. At one boundary the junction diverges from the germline segment, which might be a read error. This sequence joins TRBV7-2 and TRBJ2-7; D may be TRBD1 (5 bases). Germline V gene sequence: CDR1 SGHTA, CDR2 FQGNSA. CDR3 length equals 15 residues. CDR3 DNA sequence: TGTGCCAGCAGCTTAAGACGGACACTCTCCTACGAGCAGTGCTTC. Encoded protein: CASSLRRTLSYEQCF.

The chain has TRBV28 and TRBJ1-3; D unresolved. Trimming took 7 bases from V and 4 from J, leaving 2 bases between them. Germline V gene sequence: CDR1 MDHEN, CDR2 SYDVKM. This CDR3 contains 10 residues. The CDR3 DNA reads TGTGCCAGCACAGGAAACACCATATATTTT. It is translated as CASTGNTIYF.

This clonotype was seen once. The CDR3 nucleotides are TGCGCCAGCAGCTTGGGAGTGGATCAGCCCCAGCATTTT. Translated, it gives CASSLGVDQPQHF. This chain links TRBV5-1 with TRBJ1-5, with D hard to call. Trimming left V 0 bases short and J 5 bases short, with 6 bases between. This CDR3 is built from 13 residues. Germline CDR1 is SGHRS and CDR2 is YFSETQ.

In its sample, this clonotype was seen many times. The J gene is TRBJ1-5, the V gene TRBV19, with TRBD1 matching 7 bases. The CDR3 has 18 residues. Trimming cost V 7 bases and J 3 bases; bases outside gene matches: 18. CDR1 and CDR2 from the germline V gene are LNHDA and SQIVND (reference sequence). The DNA of the CDR3 is TGTGCCAGTACTAAAGGCCCCTTACAACAGGGGTACAATCAGCCCCAGCATTTT. Protein sequence: CASTKGPLQQGYNQPQHF. The variable domain in full, completed from reference TRBV19 and TRBJ1-5, reads DGGITQSPKYLFRKEGQNVTLSCEQNLNHDAMYWYRQDPGQGLRLIYYSQIVNDFQKGDIAEGYSVSREKKESFPLTVTSAQKNPTAFYLCASTKGPLQQGYNQPQHFGDGTRLSIL.

This clonotype was seen repeatedly, ten times or more. The chain uses TRBV20-1 and TRBJ2-7, with 8 bases that match TRBD2. Trimming took 0 bases from V and 4 from J; bases not matched to a gene: 8. Germline V lookup: CDR1 DFQATT, CDR2 SNEGSKA (reference sequence). The CDR3 is 15 residues long. The CDR3 spells CSARDQAAGVYEQYF. The CDR3 nucleotides are TGCAGTGCTAGAGATCAGGCAGCGGGGGTTTACGAGCAGTACTTC.

This clonotype has just a few counts. The chain carries TRBV7-3 and TRBJ2-6, with 8 nucleotides matching TRBD1. Germline V gene sequence: CDR1 SGHTA, CDR2 FQGTGA. The V segment lost 4 bases and the J segment 3 bases; nucleotides outside the gene matches: 8. This CDR3 has 17 residues. DNA of the CDR3: TGTGCCAGCAGCTATCAGGGGGCGACTCGTGGGGCCAACGTCCTGACTTTC. As protein: CASSYQGATRGANVLTF.

This clonotype was counted ten times or more. V is TRBV20-1 and J is TRBJ2-7; 9 bases are shared with TRBD1. The CDR3 totals 15 residues. Per germline, CDR1 DFQATT and CDR2 SNEGSKA (reference sequence). V lost 6 bases and J lost 0; bases outside the gene matches: 9. The chain's CDR3 is CSALPGTGNSYEQYF. CDR3 nucleotide sequence: TGCAGTGCCCTTCCCGGGACAGGGAACTCCTACGAGCAGTACTTC.

This clonotype was picked up many times. The rearrangement uses TRBV7-7 and TRBJ2-3, with no clear D. Germline V gives CDR1 SSHAT, CDR2 FNYEAQ (reference sequence). The CDR3 loop spans 13 amino acids. V dropped 5 bases and J dropped 4 bases, with 10 bases sitting between them. CDR3 region: CASSLRVADTQYF. The DNA of the CDR3 is TGTGCCAGCAGCCTCCGAGTTGCAGATACGCAGTATTTT.

In this sample, this clonotype turned up many times. The chain uses TRBV19 and TRBJ2-1; 12 bases line up with TRBD2. In germline, CDR1 is LNHDA, CDR2 SQIVND (reference sequence). V lost 5 bases and J lost 8; bases outside the gene matches: 10. The CDR3 is made up of 16 amino acids. The CDR3 reads CASSRTSGVPEDEQFF. DNA of the CDR3: TGTGCCAGTAGTCGGACTAGCGGGGTCCCTGAGGATGAGCAGTTCTTC.

Many counts were recorded for this clonotype. The rearrangement links TRBV6-5 to TRBJ1-2, with D uncertain. Germline-derived CDR1 and CDR2 are MNHEY and SVGAGI. V was trimmed by 2 bases and J by 10 bases, leaving 17 bases between them. The CDR3 length is 14 residues. CDR3 bases: TGTGCCAGCAGTTACGGCGGCCTCTATGGCCTCTACACCTTC. It codes for CASSYGGLYGLYTF.

The chain links TRBV20-1 to TRBJ2-3; TRBD1 agrees at 8 bases. The CDR3 sequence is 17 residues long. Trimming took 1 base from V and 6 from J; bases not matched to a gene: 15. The germline V gene has CDR1 DFQATT and CDR2 SNEGSKA (reference sequence). The CDR3 sequence: CSARGQGRGQQGDTQYF. The CDR3 nucleotides are TGCAGTGCTAGAGGACAGGGGCGGGGACAGCAGGGGGATACGCAGTATTTT.

The genes are TRBV2 and TRBJ2-2; D unclear. The length of the CDR3 is 12 residues. V lost 5 bases and J lost 7, with 8 bases in between. Germline loops: CDR1 SNHLY, CDR2 FYNNEI. CDR3: CASSYGSGELFF. The CDR3 DNA follows: TGTGCCAGCAGTTACGGTAGCGGGGAGCTGTTTTTT.

This clonotype was seen a handful of times. This sequence joins TRBV5-6 and TRBJ2-3; 15 bases line up with TRBD2. The V and J ends lost 0 bases and 5 bases, in that order; junction bases with no gene match: 4. The CDR3 is 17 residues long. Looked up from germline, CDR1 is SGHDT and CDR2 is YYEEEE. The chain's CDR3 is CASSLGTSGGAGDTQYF. CDR3 bases: TGTGCCAGCAGCTTGGGGACTAGCGGGGGGGCAGGAGATACGCAGTATTTT.

A word on this clonotype: The junction shows a germline mismatch at one end, possibly a read error. The chain recombines TRBV5-8 with TRBJ1-4; the D is unclear. The germline V gene encodes CDR1 SGHTS and CDR2 YDEGEE. This CDR3 is built from 15 residues. The CDR3 is CACRGSGATNEKLFF. Written as DNA, the CDR3 is TGTGCCTGCAGAGGTTCCGGGGCAACTAATGAAAAACTGTTTTTT.

This clonotype was counted ten times or more. The chain has TRBV5-4 and TRBJ2-1, with unresolved D. Between the trimmed V and J ends, which lost 2 bases and 7 bases, there was a span of 13 bases. From germline, CDR1 is SGHNT and CDR2 YYREEE (reference sequence). The CDR3 extends over 14 amino acids. The CDR3 DNA reads TGTGCCAGCAGCTTAGGCAACTGGGGAAATGAGCAGTTCTTC. Protein sequence: CASSLGNWGNEQFF. Based on the CDR3 plus reference TRBV5-4 and TRBJ2-1, the full variable domain is ETGVTQSPTHLIKTRGQQVTLRCSSQSGHNTVSWYQQALGQGPQFIFQYYREEENGRGNFPPRFSGLQFPNYSSELNVNALELDDSALYLCASSLGNWGNEQFFGPGTRLTVL.

The genes are TRBV10-3 and TRBJ2-3; D unresolved. Germline V gives CDR1 ENHRY, CDR2 SYGVKD. V was trimmed by 2 bases and J by 1 base, leaving 4 bases between them. This CDR3 contains 13 residues. The CDR3 DNA reads TGTGCCATCAGTGAGGCGGGCACAGATACGCAGTATTTT. It is translated as CAISEAGTDTQYF.

This clonotype was detected many times. The gene calls are TRBV5-1 and TRBJ2-5; D gene uncertain. There are 9 residues in the CDR3. With 9 bases removed from V and 2 bases from J, the gap between germline ends came to 2 bases. Germline values: CDR1 SGHRS, CDR2 YFSETQ. In nucleotides, the CDR3 is TGCGCCACTCAAGAGACCCAGTACTTC. It is translated as CATQETQYF. The full variable domain, rest sourced from reference TRBV5-1 and TRBJ2-5, is KAGVTQTPRYLIKTRGQQVTLSCSPISGHRSVSWYQQTPGQGLQFLFEYFSETQRNKGNFPGRFSGRQFSNSRSEMNVSTLELGDSALYLCATQETQYFGPGTRLLVL.

This clonotype appeared a single time. Germline and junction disagree at one end, which may indicate a read error. V is TRBV6-1 and J is TRBJ1-4; tentatively, D is TRBD1 (6 bases). CDR1 and CDR2 from the germline V gene are MNHNS and SASEGT. There are 13 residues in the CDR3. CDR3 loop: CASSQGLGEKLFF. CDR3 DNA sequence: TGTGCTAGCAGCCAGGGGCTGGGGGAAAAACTGTTTTTT.

The CDR3 nucleotides are TGTGCCAGCAGCCTTAGCGGGAGCTCCTACAATGAGCAGTTCTTC. Its translation is CASSLSGSSYNEQFF. The V and J genes are TRBV11-1 and TRBJ2-1; 9 bases map to TRBD2. Germline assignment: CDR1 SGHAT and CDR2 FQDESV (reference sequence). The CDR3 consists of 15 residues. J gave up 0 bases and V 5 bases, and 2 bases lay outside the gene matches.

At least ten counts were recorded for this clonotype. The chain has TRBV18 and TRBJ2-7; the match to TRBD1 covers 9 bases. V trimming: 4 bases; J trimming: 4 bases; junction bases outside the gene matches: 8. Germline assignment: CDR1 KGHSH and CDR2 LQKENI. The CDR3 covers 15 residues. The CDR3 spells CASSQRGQGGYEQYF. The DNA for the CDR3 is TGTGCCAGCTCACAGAGGGGACAGGGAGGGTACGAGCAGTACTTC. Using reference TRBV18 and TRBJ2-7 for the parts outside the CDR3, the full variable domain is NAGVMQNPRHLVRRRGQEARLRCSPMKGHSHVYWYRQLPEEGLKFMVYLQKENIIDESGMPKERFSAEFPKEGPSILRIQQVVRGDSAAYFCASSQRGQGGYEQYFGPGTRLTVT.

Concerning this clonotype: A single base separates this from a much larger clone, so it may be a read error. CDR3 protein: CASSLNWGGTEALF. CDR3 in DNA: TGTGCCAGCAGCCTCAATTGGGGTGGCACTGAAGCTCTCTTT. This chain joins TRBV27 and TRBJ1-1; D unclear. Germline V gene sequence: CDR1 MNHEY, CDR2 SMNVEV (reference sequence). The CDR3 is 14 amino acids.

The V and J genes are TRBV9 and TRBJ1-1; D ambiguous. The V and J ends lost 0 bases and 0 bases respectively, with 3 bases between them. The CDR3 is 13 amino acids. The germline V gene encodes CDR1 SGDLS and CDR2 YYNGEE. The CDR3 spells CASSVALNTEAFF. DNA for the CDR3: TGTGCCAGCAGCGTAGCGTTGAACACTGAAGCTTTCTTT.

This clonotype is a singleton in its sample. V usage is TRBV2 and J usage is TRBJ1-5; D might be TRBD1 (6 bases). Germline V gives CDR1 SNHLY, CDR2 FYNNEI. The CDR3 length is 14 residues. V lost 6 bases and J lost 7, with 16 bases in between. The CDR3 DNA is TGTGCCAGCAGGACCCCGGACAGCAGACAGCCCCAGCATTTT. Its protein product is CASRTPDSRQPQHF.

As for this clonotype: This may stem from a read error, because a much larger clone lies one nucleotide away. This sequence joins TRBV11-2 and TRBJ2-3; the match to TRBD2 covers 14 bases. Trimming cost V 6 bases and J 1 base; bases outside gene matches: 6. The CDR3 length is 17 residues. Per germline, CDR1 SGHAT and CDR2 FQNNGV. The CDR3 region has the DNA TGTGCCAGCAGATACCGGGGACTAGCGGGGGGCACAGATACGCAGTATTTT. This encodes CASRYRGLAGGTDTQYF. Drawing the rest from reference TRBV11-2 and TRBJ2-3, the complete variable domain is EAGVAQSPRYKIIEKRQSVAFWCNPISGHATLYWYQQILGQGPKLLIQFQNNGVVDDSQLPKDRFSAERLKGVDSTLKIQPAKLEDSAVYLCASRYRGLAGGTDTQYFGPGTRLTVL.

The genes are TRBV2 and TRBJ1-2; D unclear. CDR1 and CDR2 (germline): SNHLY, FYNNEI. V was cut by 5 bases and J by 2 bases, with 12 bases left in between. The CDR3 totals 14 residues. CDR3 in DNA: TGTGCCAGCAGTCCGAAGGGTGGGAACTATGGCTACACCTTC. The encoded protein is CASSPKGGNYGYTF. Full variable domain (missing parts from reference TRBV2 and TRBJ1-2): EPEVTQTPSHQVTQMGQEVILRCVPISNHLYFYWYRQILGQKVEFLVSFYNNEISEKSEIFDDQFSVERPDGSNFTLKIRSTKLEDSAMYFCASSPKGGNYGYTFGSGTRLTVV.

This clonotype has at least ten counts. The chain joins TRBV20-1 to TRBJ1-6; weak D call: TRBD1 (6 bases). This CDR3 comprises 15 residues. Trimming removed 0 bases at V and 2 bases at J, with 8 bases between. Per the germline V gene, CDR1 is DFQATT and CDR2 is SNEGSKA (reference sequence). CDR3 nucleotides: TGCAGTGCTAGAGAACAGGGCCCCTATAATTCACCCCTCCACTTT. It encodes CSAREQGPYNSPLHF.

The rearrangement links TRBV11-2 to TRBJ2-3; 11 positions agree with TRBD2. V shed 4 bases, J shed 3 bases, and the junction held 3 bases outside the gene matches. CDR3 length: 15 amino acids. CDR1 and CDR2 from the germline V gene are SGHAT and FQNNGV. The CDR3 DNA reads TGTGCCAGCAGCTCCCGGACTAGCGGGACAGATACGCAGTATTTT. As protein: CASSSRTSGTDTQYF. Looking up the rest from reference TRBV11-2 and TRBJ2-3 gives the full variable domain: EAGVAQSPRYKIIEKRQSVAFWCNPISGHATLYWYQQILGQGPKLLIQFQNNGVVDDSQLPKDRFSAERLKGVDSTLKIQPAKLEDSAVYLCASSSRTSGTDTQYFGPGTRLTVL.